Below, one T cell receptor beta chain is given with its context. This sample stems from a study of T cell changes during pregnancy in multiple sclerosis. V was pared by 3 bases and J by 2 bases, with 16 bases between. Germline values: CDR1 MDHEN, CDR2 SYDVKM. The length of the CDR3 is 16 residues. Only in-frame clones appear in the TCRdb table, and some are missing; sequencing was by immunoSEQ multiplex PCR. The data hold some 87,000 clones, with almost 95% observed a single time. The clonotype originates from a female donor with multiple sclerosis, enrolled in a pregnancy study. Source: peripheral blood, taken in the first trimester of pregnancy. V usage is TRBV28 and J usage is TRBJ2-5; D gene ambiguous. The CDR3 sequence: CASSFAPADQQETQYF. The CDR3 DNA reads as TGTGCCAGCAGTTTTGCCCCCGCGGATCAACAAGAGACCCAGTACTTC.